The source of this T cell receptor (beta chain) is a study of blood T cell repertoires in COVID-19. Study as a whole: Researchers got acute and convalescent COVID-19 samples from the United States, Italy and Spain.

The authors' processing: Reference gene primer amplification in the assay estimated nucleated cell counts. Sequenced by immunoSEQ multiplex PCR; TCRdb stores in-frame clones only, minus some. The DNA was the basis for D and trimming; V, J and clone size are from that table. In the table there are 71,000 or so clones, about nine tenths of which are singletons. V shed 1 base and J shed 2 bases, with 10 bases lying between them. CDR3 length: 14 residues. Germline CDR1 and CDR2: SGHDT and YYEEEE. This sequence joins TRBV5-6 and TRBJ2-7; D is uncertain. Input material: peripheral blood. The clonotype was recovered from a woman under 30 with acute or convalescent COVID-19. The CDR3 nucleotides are TGTGCCAGCAGCTTGTTCAGAGGCACCTACGAGCAGTACTTC. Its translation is CASSLFRGTYEQYF. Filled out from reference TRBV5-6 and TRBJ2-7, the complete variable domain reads DAGVTQSPTHLIKTRGQQVTLRCSPKSGHDTVSWYQQALGQGPQFIFQYYEEEERQRGNFPDRFSGHQFPNYSSELNVNALLLGDSALYLCASSLFRGTYEQYFGPGTRLTVT.